The clone carrying this TCR beta chain was recorded many times. Its specificity is unknown. This entry comes from a study of metastatic and nonmetastatic thyroid tumors. CDR1 MGHRA and CDR2 YSYEKL come from the germline V gene. CDR3 length equals 14 residues. Trimming at V came to 6 bases and at J to 8 bases, leaving 8 bases not matched to a gene. Findings and limits, study-wide: Relative to benign nodules, malignant thyroid tumors were reportedly characterized by significantly elevated TCR beta diversity in blood and tumor.

Original methodology: A distant-metastasis classifier for papillary thyroid cancer was built using CDR3 differences across clinicopathological groups. TCRdb reassembled clones from the PCR reads with MiXCR. The V and J calls, along with clone size, are taken from TCRdb and not from the paper's own processing. The sample lists about 40,000 clones; about a sixth were seen once. Not a single patient had been given any form of treatment at any point before undergoing thyroid surgery. Specimen: tumor tissue. This receptor was obtained from a female donor with papillary thyroid cancer or a benign thyroid nodule (not recorded which). Some clones in this sample may be carry-over from other donors' samples. V gene TRBV4-1 combines with J gene TRBJ2-1; 9 positions match TRBD2. This chain's CDR3 is CASSRTSVFDEQFF. The CDR3 nucleotides read TGCGCCAGCAGTAGGACTAGCGTGTTCGATGAGCAGTTCTTC.